This T cell receptor (beta chain) was documented in a study of blood T cell repertoires in COVID-19. For the study at large: Samples taken during acute and convalescent COVID-19 were collected in the United States, Italy and Spain.

Under the authors' procedure: Reference gene primer amplification gave nucleated cell count estimates. Libraries were prepared by immunoSEQ multiplex PCR; TCRdb keeps only in-frame clonotypes and omits some of them. V and J calls plus clone size are reproduced from that table; the DNA served to infer D and trimming. The sample holds 85,000 to 100,000 clones, around 88% seen once. Enrolled during active infection, Seattle patients were then followed longitudinally. Germline V lookup: CDR1 SGHRS, CDR2 YFSETQ. V was clipped by 7 bases and J by 1 base, with 5 bases between them. The CDR3 length is 11 residues.

The source of this sequence is a woman in her sixties or seventies with COVID-19, enrolled during active disease. The sequenced sample consisted of peripheral blood. V and J are TRBV5-1 and TRBJ1-2, with D perhaps TRBD1 (5 bases). The CDR3 region is CASQGNYGYTF. The CDR3 nucleotides read TGCGCCAGCCAGGGTAACTATGGCTACACCTTC.